The source of this T cell receptor (beta chain) is a study of blood T cells in healthy people across ages. Study results and caveats: Strong correlation existed between TCR beta diversity and naive T cell percentage.

The CDR3 spans 16 residues. CDR1 is DFQATT and CDR2 is SNEGSKA in the germline V gene (reference sequence). The ends lost 0 bases at V and 7 bases at J; junction bases unmatched: 15. As to this clonotype: Its antigen remains unknown.

Together with a sample-barcoded 5' primer, a J-beta primer mix was included in a second PCR lasting about 6 to 11 cycles. TCRdb processed the 5' RACE reads anew with MiXCR; each CDR3 protein has one entry. There are over 600,000 distinct CDR3 sequences in the sample; about 46% occur only once, and 15% to 20% lies in the top ten. The rearrangement uses TRBV20-1 and TRBJ2-7, with TRBD2 matching 7 bases. The source of this sequence is a man aged 80 or over in good health. The sample taken for sequencing was blood. The CDR3 DNA reads TGCAGTGCTAGAGATGGGTCTAGCGGCCACTACAATGAGCAGTACTTC. Translation gives CSARDGSSGHYNEQYF.